Shown below are 18 T cell receptor beta chains from a single sample sequenced in a study of long-term antiretroviral therapy in people with HIV. It was version v3.0 of the immunoSEQ assay that was run at survey level. Libraries were prepared by immunoSEQ multiplex PCR; TCRdb keeps only in-frame clonotypes and omits some of them. The sample records fewer than 15,000 clones, nearly 85% being singletons. This sample comprised unsorted PBMCs, obtained 3.4 years after starting antiretroviral therapy. The receptor set was obtained from a man aged 35 to 55 with HIV.

V and J are TRBV6-6 and TRBJ2-1; D is uncertain. V was pared by 6 bases and J by 2 bases, with 2 bases between. The CDR3 covers 11 residues. CDR1 is MNHNY, CDR2 SVGAGI, per germline (reference sequence). CDR3 residues: CASSPYNEQFF. Written as DNA, the CDR3 is TGTGCCAGCAGCCCCTACAATGAGCAGTTCTTC.

V gene TRBV14 combines with J gene TRBJ2-5; 8 bases match TRBD2. The CDR3 totals 16 residues. Germline V gene data show CDR1 as SGHDN and CDR2 as FVKESK. V trimming: 1 base; J trimming: 6 bases; junction bases outside the gene matches: 10. CDR3 sequence (DNA): TGTGCCAGCAGCCAAGGGGTCTCACTAGCGGTAAAGACCCAGTACTTC. Protein sequence: CASSQGVSLAVKTQYF.

This chain joins TRBV6-6 and TRBJ2-7; the match to TRBD2 covers 11 bases. The trim removed 4 bases at V and 0 bases at J, leaving 2 bases unmatched. This CDR3 spans 15 amino acids. The germline V gene encodes CDR1 MNHNY and CDR2 SVGAGI (reference sequence). Here the CDR3 DNA reads TGTGCCAGCAGTTTTACTAGCGGGAGCTCCTACGAGCAGTACTTC. Protein product: CASSFTSGSSYEQYF.

The chain carries TRBV7-6 and TRBJ2-3; 7 positions agree with TRBD1. In germline, CDR1 is SGHVS, CDR2 FNYEAQ. The CDR3 spans 14 residues. Trimming removed 0 bases from V and 6 bases from J; junction bases left unmatched: 3. In DNA form, the CDR3 reads TGTGCCAGCAGCTTAGCTAGGGGGCTGGATACGCAGTATTTT. The encoded protein is CASSLARGLDTQYF.

The rearrangement uses TRBV7-2 and TRBJ2-3; the D is unclear. CDR3 length: 13 amino acids. V was pared by 4 bases and J by 7 bases, with 12 bases between. The V gene's germline CDR1 is SGHTA and CDR2 FQGNSA. CDR3 bases: TGTGCCAGCAGCTCTTGGCGACCAAATACGCAGTATTTT. Amino acids: CASSSWRPNTQYF. Using reference TRBV7-2 and TRBJ2-3 for the parts outside the CDR3, the full variable domain is GAGVSQSPSNKVTEKGKDVELRCDPISGHTALYWYRQSLGQGLEFLIYFQGNSAPDKSGLPSDRFSAERTGGSVSTLTIQRTQQEDSAVYLCASSSWRPNTQYFGPGTRLTVL.

The rearrangement joins TRBV7-3 to TRBJ2-2, with TRBD1 matching 7 bases. The CDR3 loop spans 13 amino acids. Looked up from germline, CDR1 is SGHTA and CDR2 is FQGTGA. V was clipped by 5 bases and J by 6 bases; unmatched bases: 3. CDR3 amino acids: CASSPQGAGELFF. The CDR3, as DNA: TGTGCCAGCAGCCCTCAGGGGGCCGGGGAGCTGTTTTTT.

The table lists this clone with a few counts. The rearrangement links TRBV7-9 to TRBJ2-1; no clear D. V was cut by 8 bases and J by 6 bases, with 14 bases left in between. This CDR3 has 13 amino acids. Per germline, CDR1 SEHNR and CDR2 FQNEAQ (reference sequence). The CDR3 DNA reads as TGTGCCAGCCGATCCTTAATGCCCAATGAGCAGTTCTTC. This sequence encodes CASRSLMPNEQFF.

The chain carries TRBV30 and TRBJ2-1; 12 nucleotides agree with TRBD2. The CDR3 has 15 residues. Germline V gene data show CDR1 as GTSNPN and CDR2 as SVGIG (reference sequence). Trimming removed 1 base from V and 6 bases from J; junction bases left unmatched: 4. The CDR3 loop is CAWSALAGGLNEQFF. The CDR3 DNA reads as TGTGCCTGGAGTGCTCTAGCGGGAGGGCTCAATGAGCAGTTCTTC.

The J gene is TRBJ2-7, the V gene TRBV9, with TRBD2 as a possible D gene (6 bases). Looked up from germline, CDR1 is SGDLS and CDR2 is YYNGEE. This CDR3 region has 14 residues. Between the trimmed V and J ends, which lost 5 bases and 0 bases, there was a span of 12 bases. The CDR3 DNA follows: TGTGCCAGCAGTCAGGGAGCGGGCTCCTACGAGCAGTACTTC. This gives the protein CASSQGAGSYEQYF.

The rearrangement uses TRBV10-2 and TRBJ2-1; 8 bases line up with TRBD2. CDR1 is WSHSY, CDR2 SAAADI, per germline. The CDR3 contains 14 residues. V trimming: 3 bases; J trimming: 8 bases; junction bases outside the gene matches: 6. CDR3 in amino acids: CASSEGTSSHEQFF. The CDR3, as DNA: TGCGCCAGCAGTGAAGGGACTAGTTCTCATGAGCAGTTCTTC.

This rearrangement joins TRBV11-1 to TRBJ2-6, with a tentative D call TRBD2 (5 bases). CDR3 size: 13 residues. The germline gives CDR1 SGHAT, CDR2 FQDESV (reference sequence). V dropped 8 bases and J dropped 0 bases, with 5 bases sitting between them. This chain's CDR3 is CASRDSGANVLTF. The CDR3 bases are TGTGCCAGCCGGGACTCTGGGGCCAACGTCCTGACTTTC.

The V gene is TRBV28, the J gene TRBJ2-4; the D gene could be TRBD1 or TRBD2 (5 bases each). This CDR3 region has 17 residues. The ends were cut back, 2 bases at V and 5 bases at J, with 19 bases in the middle. CDR1 and CDR2 (germline): MDHEN, SYDVKM. CDR3 residues: CASSLGRGSLGENIQYF. In DNA form, the CDR3 reads TGTGCCAGCAGTTTAGGACGGGGCAGCCTGGGGGAAAACATTCAGTACTTC.

The gene calls are TRBV30 and TRBJ1-5; D gene uncertain. Per germline, CDR1 GTSNPN and CDR2 SVGIG (reference sequence). V lost 2 bases, J lost 9 bases, and 14 bases lay in between. The CDR3 length is 13 residues. As DNA, the CDR3 is TGTGCCTGGAGTCCAGAGAGGGATCGGCCCCAGCATTTT. Protein sequence: CAWSPERDRPQHF.

The V call is TRBV29-1, the J call TRBJ2-7, with 7 bases aligning to TRBD2. The CDR3 is made up of 12 amino acids. CDR1 and CDR2 (germline): SQVTM, ANQGSEA. The ends lost 4 bases at V and 6 bases at J; junction bases unmatched: 6. The CDR3 nucleotides read TGCAGCGTTGGCGACTCGGGGGGCGAGCAGTACTTC. Encoded protein: CSVGDSGGEQYF.

DNA of the CDR3: TGTGCCAGCAGCTCGGCTGGTTACGAGCAGTACTTC. This encodes CASSSAGYEQYF. The gene calls are TRBV5-5 and TRBJ2-7; no clear D gene. Germline V CDR1 and CDR2: SGHKS, YYEKEE (reference sequence). V lost 3 bases to trimming and J lost 4 bases, with 8 bases between them. CDR3 length: 12 amino acids.

The chain combines TRBV27 with TRBJ2-7; D gene unclear. The CDR3 has 14 amino acids. The V gene's germline CDR1 is MNHEY and CDR2 SMNVEV (reference sequence). The V end was cut by 2 bases, the J end by 2 bases, with 10 bases between. For the CDR3, the DNA is TGTGCCAGCAGTTTACGTCCAGGACCCTACGAGCAGTACTTC. Protein sequence: CASSLRPGPYEQYF.

This chain uses TRBV6-1 with TRBJ2-4; D gene uncertain. The CDR3 runs 17 residues. The germline V gene encodes CDR1 MNHNS and CDR2 SASEGT. V gave up 3 bases and J gave up 0 bases, with 15 bases separating them. The CDR3 region has the DNA TGTGCCAGCAGTGAGAGTCACAGTACCCTAGCCAAAAACATTCAGTACTTC. It is translated as CASSESHSTLAKNIQYF.

The V and J genes are TRBV28 and TRBJ2-2; no firm D call. The length of the CDR3 is 14 residues. Germline lookup yields CDR1 MDHEN and CDR2 SYDVKM. V dropped 8 bases and J dropped 5 bases, with 15 bases sitting between them. CDR3 residues: CASSSRGETGELFF. Here the CDR3 DNA reads TGTGCCAGCTCCTCCCGCGGAGAGACCGGGGAGCTGTTTTTT. The full variable domain, with the rest looked up from reference TRBV28 and TRBJ2-2, is DVKVTQSSRYLVKRTGEKVFLECVQDMDHENMFWYRQDPGLGLRLIYFSYDVKMKEKGDIPEGYSVSREKKERFSLILESASTNQTSMYLCASSSRGETGELFFGEGSRLTVL.